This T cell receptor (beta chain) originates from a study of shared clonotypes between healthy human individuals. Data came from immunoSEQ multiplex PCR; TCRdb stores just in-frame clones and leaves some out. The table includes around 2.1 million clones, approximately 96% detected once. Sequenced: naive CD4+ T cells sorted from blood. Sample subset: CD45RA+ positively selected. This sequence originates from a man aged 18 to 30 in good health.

The CDR3 coding sequence is TGTGCCAGCAGCGTAGTAGGACAGAACTATGGCTACACCTTC. Its translation: CASSVVGQNYGYTF. The chain employs TRBV9 and TRBJ1-2, with D possibly matching TRBD1 (6 bases). Trimming removed 0 bases from V and 2 bases from J, with 8 bases in between. CDR1 and CDR2 (germline): SGDLS, YYNGEE. The CDR3 totals 14 residues.